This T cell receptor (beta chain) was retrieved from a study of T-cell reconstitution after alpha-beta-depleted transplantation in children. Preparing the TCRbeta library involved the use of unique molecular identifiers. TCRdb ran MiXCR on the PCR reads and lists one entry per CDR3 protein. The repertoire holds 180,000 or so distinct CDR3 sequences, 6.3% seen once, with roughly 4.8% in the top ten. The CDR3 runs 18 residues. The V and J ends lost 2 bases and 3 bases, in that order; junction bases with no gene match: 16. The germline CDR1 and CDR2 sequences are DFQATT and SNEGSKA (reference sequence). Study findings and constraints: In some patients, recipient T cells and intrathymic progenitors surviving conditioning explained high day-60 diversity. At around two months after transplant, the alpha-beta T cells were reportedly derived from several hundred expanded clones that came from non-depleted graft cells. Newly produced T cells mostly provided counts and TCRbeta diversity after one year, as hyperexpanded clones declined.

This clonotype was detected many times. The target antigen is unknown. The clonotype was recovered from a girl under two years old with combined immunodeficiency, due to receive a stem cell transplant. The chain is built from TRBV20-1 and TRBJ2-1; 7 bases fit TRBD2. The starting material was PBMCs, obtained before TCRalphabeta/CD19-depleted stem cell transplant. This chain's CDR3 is CSARRTKGGKRNYNEQFF. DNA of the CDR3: TGCAGTGCTAGAAGGACCAAGGGAGGGAAACGAAACTACAATGAGCAGTTCTTC.